In this sample, the clone carrying this TCR beta chain turned up a few times. Using RNA transcripts as the source, TCR beta CDR3 regions were amplified. Using the HTBI primer set, a first-round RT-PCR was run on the TCR CDR3. Via MiXCR, TCRdb re-called the multiplex PCR reads, giving one row per CDR3 protein. The repertoire consists of some 350,000 distinct CDR3 sequences, with 12% to 15% occurring once and the leading ten covering around 20%. The sample is drawn from a study of T cells in Graves' hyperthyroidism and ophthalmopathy. Unmatched junction bases numbered 10, after V lost 2 bases and J lost 6 bases. Germline V lookup: CDR1 SGHRS, CDR2 YFSETQ. This CDR3 has 15 amino acids.

The sample consisted of blood. This TCR derives from a woman in her sixties with Graves' ophthalmopathy. This chain links TRBV5-1 with TRBJ2-5, with 7 bases identical to TRBD1. As DNA, the CDR3 is TGCGCCAGCAGCTTCAATACAGGGGTCGGGAAGACCCAGTACTTC. This encodes CASSFNTGVGKTQYF.